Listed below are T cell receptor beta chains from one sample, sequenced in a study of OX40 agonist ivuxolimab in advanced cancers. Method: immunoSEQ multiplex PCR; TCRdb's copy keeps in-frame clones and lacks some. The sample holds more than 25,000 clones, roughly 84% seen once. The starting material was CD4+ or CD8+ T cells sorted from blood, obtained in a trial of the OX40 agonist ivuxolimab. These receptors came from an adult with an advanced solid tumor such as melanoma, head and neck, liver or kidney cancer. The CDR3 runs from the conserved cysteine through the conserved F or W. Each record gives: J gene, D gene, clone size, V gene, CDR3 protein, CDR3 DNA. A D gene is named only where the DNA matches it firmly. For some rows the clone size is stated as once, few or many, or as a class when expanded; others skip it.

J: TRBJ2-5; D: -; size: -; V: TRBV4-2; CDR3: CASSHAPRPQETQYF; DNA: TGTGCCAGCAGCCATGCCCCTCGTCCCCAAGAGACCCAGTACTTC
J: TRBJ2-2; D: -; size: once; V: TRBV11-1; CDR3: CASSLVSGDAGELFF; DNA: TGTGCCAGCAGCTTAGTCTCAGGGGATGCCGGGGAGCTGTTTTTT
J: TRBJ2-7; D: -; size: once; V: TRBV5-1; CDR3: CASSSPWGVTSSYEQYF; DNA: TGCGCCAGCAGCTCCCCGTGGGGAGTAACCAGCTCCTACGAGCAGTACTTC
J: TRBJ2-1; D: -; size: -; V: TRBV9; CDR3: CASSVLRGGSYNEQFF; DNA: TGTGCCAGCAGCGTCCTTCGGGGCGGGTCTTACAATGAGCAGTTCTTC
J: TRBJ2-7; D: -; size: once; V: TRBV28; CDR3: CASGYTYEQYF; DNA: TGTGCCAGCGGATACACCTACGAGCAGTACTTC
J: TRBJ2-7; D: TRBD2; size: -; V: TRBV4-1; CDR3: CASSQVTSDSYEQYF; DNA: TGCGCCAGCAGCCAAGTTACTAGCGACTCCTACGAGCAGTACTTC
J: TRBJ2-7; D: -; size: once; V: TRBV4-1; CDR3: CASSQESRETYEQYF; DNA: TGCGCCAGCAGCCAAGAATCTCGAGAAACCTACGAGCAGTACTTC
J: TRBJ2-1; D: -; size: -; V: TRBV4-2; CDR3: CASSQDAADNEQFF; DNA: TGTGCCAGCAGCCAAGATGCGGCCGACAATGAGCAGTTCTTC
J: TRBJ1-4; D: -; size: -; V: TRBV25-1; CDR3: CASSEFREVGEKLFF; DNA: TGTGCCAGCAGTGAATTTAGGGAGGTTGGGGAAAAACTGTTTTTT
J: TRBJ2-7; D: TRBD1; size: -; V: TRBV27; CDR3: CASSPTGDSYEQYF; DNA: TGTGCCAGCAGTCCCACAGGGGACTCCTACGAGCAGTACTTC
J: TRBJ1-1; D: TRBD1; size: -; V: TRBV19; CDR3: CAISSSGGTEAFF; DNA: TGTGCCATTTCATCCTCAGGGGGCACTGAAGCTTTCTTT
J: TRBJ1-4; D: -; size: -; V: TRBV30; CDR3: CAWSVGQFVGTNEKLFF; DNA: TGTGCCTGGAGTGTCGGGCAGTTCGTGGGAACTAATGAAAAACTGTTTTTT
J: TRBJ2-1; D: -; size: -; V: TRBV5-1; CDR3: CASSLAFNNEQFF; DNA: TGCGCCAGCAGCTTGGCCTTTAACAATGAGCAGTTCTTC
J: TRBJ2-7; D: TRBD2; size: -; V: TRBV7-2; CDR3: CASSLNSGGISYEQYF; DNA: TGTGCCAGCAGCTTAAATAGCGGGGGGATTTCCTACGAGCAGTACTTC
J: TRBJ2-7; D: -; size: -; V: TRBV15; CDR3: CATSRVGMAYEQYF; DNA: TGTGCCACCAGCAGAGTAGGGATGGCGTACGAGCAGTACTTC
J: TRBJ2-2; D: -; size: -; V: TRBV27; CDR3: CASSSTGELFF; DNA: TGTGCCAGCAGTTCCACCGGGGAGCTGTTTTTT
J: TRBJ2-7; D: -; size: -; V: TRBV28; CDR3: CASSLPGGTSSYEQYF; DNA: TGTGCCAGCAGCCTACCTGGTGGAACTAGCTCCTACGAGCAGTACTTC
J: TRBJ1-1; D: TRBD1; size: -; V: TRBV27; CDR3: CASSFDDRGQGNTEAFF; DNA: TGTGCCAGCAGTTTCGATGACAGGGGGCAAGGGAACACTGAAGCTTTCTTT
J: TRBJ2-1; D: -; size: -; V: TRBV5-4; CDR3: CASSSSLVWEQFF; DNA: TGTGCCAGCAGCTCTTCTCTAGTCTGGGAGCAGTTCTTC
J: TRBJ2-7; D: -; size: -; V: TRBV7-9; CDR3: CASSAPLTYEQYF; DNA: TGTGCCAGCAGCGCGCCGCTTACCTACGAGCAGTACTTC
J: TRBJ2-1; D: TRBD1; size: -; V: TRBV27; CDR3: CASSATGGVEQFF; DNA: TGTGCCAGCAGTGCGACAGGGGGGGTTGAGCAGTTCTTC
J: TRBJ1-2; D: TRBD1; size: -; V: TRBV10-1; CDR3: CASSYGQGANYGYTF; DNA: TGCGCCAGCAGTTATGGACAGGGGGCCAACTATGGCTACACCTTC
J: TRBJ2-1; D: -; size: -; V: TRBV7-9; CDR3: CASSLVSLGRSHEQFF; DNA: TGTGCCAGCAGCTTAGTTTCGCTGGGTCGCAGCCATGAGCAGTTCTTC
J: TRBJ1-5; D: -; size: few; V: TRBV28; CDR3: CASVQTGEGQPQHF; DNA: TGTGCCAGCGTACAGACAGGTGAGGGCCAGCCCCAGCATTTT
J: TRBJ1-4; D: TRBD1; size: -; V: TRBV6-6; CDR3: CASSVGTGGEKLFF; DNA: TGTGCCAGCAGTGTCGGGACAGGGGGTGAAAAACTGTTTTTT
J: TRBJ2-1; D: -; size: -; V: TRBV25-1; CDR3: CASSEVERSSYNEQFF; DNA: TGTGCCAGCAGTGAAGTTGAGCGGAGCTCCTACAATGAGCAGTTCTTC
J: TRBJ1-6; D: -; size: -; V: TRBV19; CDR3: CASSITANSPLHF; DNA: TGTGCCAGTAGTATTACAGCTAATTCACCCCTCCACTTT
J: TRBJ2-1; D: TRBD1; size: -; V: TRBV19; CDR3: CASSPWGQGFNEQFF; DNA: TGTGCCAGTAGTCCGTGGGGACAGGGATTCAATGAGCAGTTCTTC
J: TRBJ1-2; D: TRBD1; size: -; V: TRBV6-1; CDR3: CASSQESDREAYGYTF; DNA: TGTGCCAGCAGTCAAGAATCGGACAGGGAGGCCTATGGCTACACCTTC
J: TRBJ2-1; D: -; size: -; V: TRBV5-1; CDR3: CASSLSIGQTNEQFF; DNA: TGCGCCAGCAGCTTATCGATTGGGCAAACGAATGAGCAGTTCTTC
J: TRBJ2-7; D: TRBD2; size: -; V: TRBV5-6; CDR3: CASSPGLAGVSEQYF; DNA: TGTGCCAGCAGCCCCGGACTAGCGGGAGTATCCGAGCAGTACTTC
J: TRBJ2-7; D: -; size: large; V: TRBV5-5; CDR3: CASSYRDFRFYEQYF; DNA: TGTGCCAGCAGCTACCGGGACTTTCGCTTTTACGAGCAGTACTTC
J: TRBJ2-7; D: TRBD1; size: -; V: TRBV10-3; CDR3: CAILRDSSYEQYF; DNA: TGTGCCATCCTCCGGGACAGCTCCTACGAGCAGTACTTC
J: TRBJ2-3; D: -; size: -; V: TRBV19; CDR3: CASSMERGPTDTQYF; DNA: TGTGCCAGTAGTATGGAACGGGGACCCACAGATACGCAGTATTTT
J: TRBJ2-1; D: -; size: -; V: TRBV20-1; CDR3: CSAVDNNEQFF; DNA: TGCAGTGCGGTTGACAACAATGAGCAGTTCTTC
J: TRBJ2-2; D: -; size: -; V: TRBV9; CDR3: CASSPDTGELFF; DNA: TGTGCCAGCAGCCCCGACACCGGGGAGCTGTTTTTT
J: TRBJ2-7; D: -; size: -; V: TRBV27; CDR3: CASRSGGTGFYEQYF; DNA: TGTGCCAGCAGATCGGGGGGGACAGGGTTTTACGAGCAGTACTTC
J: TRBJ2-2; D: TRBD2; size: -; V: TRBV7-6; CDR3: CASSGEGRMNTGELFF; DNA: TGTGCCAGCAGCGGGGAGGGGCGGATGAACACCGGGGAGCTGTTTTTT
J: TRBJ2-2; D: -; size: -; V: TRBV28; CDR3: CASSLFRGITGELFF; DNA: TGTGCCAGCAGTTTATTCCGGGGTATCACCGGGGAGCTGTTTTTT
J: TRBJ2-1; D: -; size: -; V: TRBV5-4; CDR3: CASSFGNEQFF; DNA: TGTGCCAGCAGCTTCGGCAATGAGCAGTTCTTC
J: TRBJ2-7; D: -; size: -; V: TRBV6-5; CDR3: CASRSGSTEQYF; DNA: TGTGCCAGCAGGTCTGGGTCCACCGAGCAGTACTTC